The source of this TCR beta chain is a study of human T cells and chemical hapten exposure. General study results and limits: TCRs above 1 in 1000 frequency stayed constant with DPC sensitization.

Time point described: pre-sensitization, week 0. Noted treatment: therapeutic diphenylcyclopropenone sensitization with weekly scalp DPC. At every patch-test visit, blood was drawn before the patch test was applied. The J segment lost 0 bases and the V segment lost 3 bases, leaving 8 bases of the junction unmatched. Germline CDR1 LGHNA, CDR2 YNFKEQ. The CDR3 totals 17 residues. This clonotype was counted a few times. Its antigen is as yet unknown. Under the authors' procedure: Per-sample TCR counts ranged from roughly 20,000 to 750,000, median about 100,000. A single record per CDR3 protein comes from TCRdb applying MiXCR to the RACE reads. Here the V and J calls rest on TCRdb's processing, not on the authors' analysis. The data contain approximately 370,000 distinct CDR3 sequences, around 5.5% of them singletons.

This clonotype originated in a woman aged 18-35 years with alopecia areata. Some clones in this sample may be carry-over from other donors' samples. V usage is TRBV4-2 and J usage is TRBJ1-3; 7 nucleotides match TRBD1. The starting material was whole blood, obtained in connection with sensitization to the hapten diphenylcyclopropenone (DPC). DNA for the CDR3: TGTGCCAGCAGCCAGGAGACAGGGTTGAGCTCTGGAAACACCATATATTTT. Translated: CASSQETGLSSGNTIYF.